The rows below give T cell receptor beta chains drawn from one sample of a study of T-cell reconstitution after alpha-beta-depleted transplantation in children. TCRdb fed the PCR reads into MiXCR, producing one record per CDR3 protein. The sample yields just under 350,000 distinct CDR3 sequences, roughly 15% seen once. Specimen: PBMCs, mostly from graft donor cells, collected 360 days after TCRalphabeta/CD19-depleted stem cell transplant. All receptors come from a male patient between 2 and 9 years old who had a stem cell transplant for acute lymphoblastic leukemia, so the T cells may come from the graft donor. Each CDR3 is given with its conserved first and last residue. The order of the fields is D gene, V gene, clone size, J gene, CDR3 DNA, CDR3 protein. D genes are given only for firm matches. Expanded clones are given a class, and other clones once, few, many or no size at all.

TRBD2	TRBV29-1	many	TRBJ2-1	TGCAGCGCAAAGCGGGAGAGGAACAATGAGCAGTTCTTC	CSAKRERNNEQFF
NA	TRBV4-3	many	TRBJ2-1	TGCGCCAGCAGCCAAGACGAGGTCAGCTCCTACAATGAGCAGTTCTTC	CASSQDEVSSYNEQFF
NA	TRBV20-1	NA	TRBJ1-5	TGCAGTGCTAGAGGGCCAGGGTCCGGGTTCGGTCAGCCCCAGCATTTT	CSARGPGSGFGQPQHF
NA	TRBV27	NA	TRBJ2-1	TGTGCCAGCAGTTTATCGGATTACAATGAGCAGTTCTTC	CASSLSDYNEQFF
TRBD2	TRBV28	NA	TRBJ2-3	TGTGCCAGCATCCCACCCCCGGGACTAGCGACTAGCACAGATACGCAGTATTTT	CASIPPPGLATSTDTQYF
NA	TRBV15	many	TRBJ2-7	TGTGCCACCAGCAGAGATCTAGGCGGGAACTTAAACGGCTACGAGCAGTACTTC	CATSRDLGGNLNGYEQYF
TRBD1	TRBV10-3	many	TRBJ1-5	TGTGCCATCAGTGAGTCGAGGGACAGGCCGAATCAGCCCCAGCATTTT	CAISESRDRPNQPQHF
TRBD2	TRBV27	many	TRBJ2-7	TGTGCCAGCAGTTTATCTGGACTAGCGGGCTACGAGCAGTACTTC	CASSLSGLAGYEQYF
NA	TRBV27	NA	TRBJ2-2	TGTGCCAGCAGCCCCAGAACTTGGTACATCTACACCGGGGAGCTGTTTTTT	CASSPRTWYIYTGELFF
TRBD2	TRBV3-1	NA	TRBJ2-1	TGTGCCAGCAGCCACCACAGCGGGAGCACCTACAATGAGCAGTTCTTC	CASSHHSGSTYNEQFF
NA	TRBV2	NA	TRBJ2-3	TGTGCCAGCAGGCAGAGGAGCACAGATACGCAGTATTTT	CASRQRSTDTQYF
NA	TRBV14	few	TRBJ2-1	TGTGCCAGCAGCCAAGTCCAGGGAGGATGGAATGAGCAGTTCTTC	CASSQVQGGWNEQFF
TRBD2	TRBV20-1	few	TRBJ2-3	TGCAGTGCTAAGAGGGAGGGCGGGCAGTATTTT	CSAKREGGQYF
TRBD2	TRBV6-2/TRBV6-3	NA	TRBJ2-5	TGTGCCAGCAGTTACTCGATAGGAGCTAGCGGCCAAGAGACCCAGTACTTC	CASSYSIGASGQETQYF
NA	TRBV4-3	NA	TRBJ2-1	TGCGCCAGCAGCCAAGAAGGCGAGGGCAATGAGCAGTTCTTC	CASSQEGEGNEQFF
NA	TRBV2	NA	TRBJ2-1	TGTGCCAGCAGTGACGGGTTAGGTCGCAATGAGCAGTTCTTC	CASSDGLGRNEQFF
NA	TRBV6-2/TRBV6-3	NA	TRBJ2-7	TGTGCCAGCACCATTCCGGGACGGTCCTACGAGCAGTACTTC	CASTIPGRSYEQYF
NA	TRBV7-2	many	TRBJ2-3	TGTGCCAGCAGCCTAATCCGGTCAGATACGCAGTATTTT	CASSLIRSDTQYF
NA	TRBV9	many	TRBJ1-3	TGTGCCAGCAGCGTAGTGTCGGGGTTTGGAAACACCATATATTTT	CASSVVSGFGNTIYF
TRBD1	TRBV20-1	few	TRBJ2-3	TGCAGTGCAACCGTCGGGACAGCTGCTAGCACAGATACGCAGTATTTT	CSATVGTAASTDTQYF
TRBD1	TRBV5-1	NA	TRBJ2-5	TGCGCCAGCAGCCCCCTGACAGGGTTTGGGGAGACCCAGTACTTC	CASSPLTGFGETQYF
TRBD2	TRBV11-1	NA	TRBJ2-1	TGTGCCAGCAGCTTAGTGTTAGCGGGAGGGCATAATGAGCAGTTCTTC	CASSLVLAGGHNEQFF
NA	TRBV4-1	NA	TRBJ2-7	TGCGCCAGCAGCCAAGAAGGGGAAGAGACCTACGAGCAGTACTTC	CASSQEGEETYEQYF
TRBD1	TRBV28	few	TRBJ2-6	TGTGCCAGCAGTTTTCTTGGGGACAGGGTCGCTACTGGGGCCAACGTCCTGACTTTC	CASSFLGDRVATGANVLTF
TRBD2	TRBV5-4	NA	TRBJ2-1	TGTGCCAGCAGCTTCCGGGGACTAGCGGGGGCCTCCCCGTACAATGAGCAGTTCTTC	CASSFRGLAGASPYNEQFF
TRBD2	TRBV20-1	few	TRBJ2-5	TGCAGTGCTCCACCGACTAGCGGGAGGGCCGTGGAGACCCAGTACTTC	CSAPPTSGRAVETQYF